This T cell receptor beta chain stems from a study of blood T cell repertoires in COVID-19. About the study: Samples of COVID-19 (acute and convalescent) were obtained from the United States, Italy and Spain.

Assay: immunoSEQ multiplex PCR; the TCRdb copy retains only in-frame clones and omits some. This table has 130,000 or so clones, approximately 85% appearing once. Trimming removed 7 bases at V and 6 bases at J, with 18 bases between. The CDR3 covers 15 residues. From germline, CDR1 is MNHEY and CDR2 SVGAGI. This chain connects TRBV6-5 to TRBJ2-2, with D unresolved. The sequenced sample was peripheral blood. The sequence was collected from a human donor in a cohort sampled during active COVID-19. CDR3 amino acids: CASKTQVALPGELFF. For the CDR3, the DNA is TGTGCCAGCAAAACCCAGGTGGCCTTACCCGGGGAGCTGTTTTTT.